A selection of T cell receptor beta chains follows, all from one sample in a study of cytomegalovirus exposure and HLA in healthy donors. TCRdb's table, derived via immunoSEQ multiplex PCR, lists solely in-frame clones and lacks some. Of 120,000 to 150,000 clones listed, around 79% were seen once; the top ten hold approximately 3%. The sequenced material came from PBMCs. The source is a female donor in good health and CMV-seronegative. CDR3s include the opening cysteine and the closing phenylalanine or tryptophan. A D gene is named only where the DNA matches it firmly. Size is omitted from some rows. Given values are once, few, many or a class for expanded clones.

J	D	V	size	CDR3	DNA
TRBJ2-1	NA	TRBV5-4	NA	CASSLSRNEQFF	TGTGCCAGCAGCTTGAGTCGGAATGAGCAGTTCTTC
TRBJ2-1	TRBD2	TRBV5-1	NA	CASSRKTGLAKREYNEQFF	TGCGCCAGCAGCCGTAAAACAGGACTGGCTAAGCGGGAGTACAATGAGCAGTTCTTC
TRBJ1-3	NA	TRBV13	NA	CASSSAGQTIYF	TGTGCCAGCAGCTCCGCGGGTCAGACCATATATTTT
TRBJ2-7	TRBD2	TRBV12-5	NA	CASGFGTRGRYEQYF	TGTGCTAGTGGTTTCGGGACTAGAGGCAGGTACGAGCAGTACTTC
TRBJ1-5	TRBD1	TRBV7-2	NA	CASSLAAGGSGQPQHF	TGTGCCAGCAGCTTAGCGGCAGGGGGGTCGGGGCAGCCCCAGCATTTT
TRBJ2-7	NA	TRBV19	NA	CASSFGLPYEQYF	TGTGCCAGTAGTTTTGGGCTCCCCTACGAGCAGTACTTC
TRBJ2-2	TRBD2	TRBV11-2	NA	CASSLGWRGGLGGELFF	TGTGCCAGCAGCTTAGGATGGCGGGGGGGCCTGGGCGGGGAGCTGTTTTTT
TRBJ2-5	NA	TRBV7-9	NA	CASSYKETQYF	TGTGCCAGCAGCTATAAAGAGACCCAGTACTTC
TRBJ1-1	NA	TRBV18	NA	CASSPNRGTEAFF	TGTGCCAGCTCACCCAACCGAGGAACTGAAGCTTTCTTT
TRBJ1-3	NA	TRBV5-4	NA	CASSLDRPSSGNTIYF	TGTGCCAGCAGCTTGGACAGGCCAAGCTCTGGAAACACCATATATTTT
TRBJ2-7	NA	TRBV6-6	NA	CASSYLGGNSYEQYF	TGTGCCAGCAGTTACCTCGGCGGGAACTCCTACGAGCAGTACTTC
TRBJ1-1	NA	TRBV25-1	NA	CASNRTIWEAEAFF	TGTGCCAGCAACAGGACGATTTGGGAGGCTGAAGCTTTCTTT
TRBJ1-1	TRBD1	TRBV5-1	NA	CASSFVPPLQGLNTEAFF	TGCGCCAGCAGCTTTGTGCCACCTCTACAGGGGTTGAACACTGAAGCTTTCTTT
TRBJ1-3	NA	TRBV9	NA	CASSVQTEGNTIYF	TGTGCCAGCAGCGTTCAGACGGAGGGAAACACCATATATTTT
TRBJ1-5	NA	TRBV12-5	once	CASGGGGWIQPQHF	TGTGCTAGTGGTGGGGGCGGGTGGATTCAGCCCCAGCATTTT
TRBJ2-7	NA	TRBV4-2	NA	CASARGQNYEQYF	TGTGCCAGCGCGCGGGGGCAGAACTACGAGCAGTACTTC
TRBJ2-1	TRBD1	TRBV29-1	NA	CSIGGTGFNEQFF	TGCAGCATCGGGGGGACAGGGTTCAATGAGCAGTTCTTC
TRBJ1-5	NA	TRBV9	NA	CASSVGGQGSNQPQHF	TGTGCCAGCAGCGTAGGGGGGCAGGGTAGCAATCAGCCCCAGCATTTT
TRBJ2-2	TRBD2	TRBV5-1	NA	CASSPGGLAGDPGELFF	TGCGCCAGCAGCCCAGGGGGACTAGCGGGAGATCCCGGGGAGCTGTTTTTT
TRBJ1-4	NA	TRBV30	NA	CAAPAVPTNEKLFF	TGTGCCGCCCCCGCGGTGCCAACTAATGAAAAACTGTTTTTT
TRBJ1-1	NA	TRBV5-1	NA	CASSLGGGDTEAFF	TGCGCCAGCAGCTTGGGTGGGGGGGACACTGAAGCTTTCTTT
TRBJ1-2	TRBD1	TRBV4-3	NA	CASSPTGGAYGYTF	TGCGCCAGCAGCCCTACAGGGGGCGCCTATGGCTACACCTTC
TRBJ1-1	NA	TRBV7-9	NA	CASSILGGTEAFF	TGTGCCAGCAGTATTCTGGGGGGCACTGAAGCTTTCTTT
TRBJ1-1	TRBD1	TRBV10-1	NA	CASRTDRGVGAFF	TGCGCCAGCAGGACCGACAGGGGCGTCGGAGCTTTCTTT
TRBJ1-6	NA	TRBV7-9	NA	CATQDSSHNSPLHF	TGTGCCACCCAGGACAGCTCGCATAATTCACCCCTCCACTTT
TRBJ2-7	TRBD1	TRBV7-8	NA	CASSLAIPGQPIVEQYF	TGTGCCAGCAGCTTAGCGATTCCGGGACAGCCCATCGTCGAGCAGTACTTC
TRBJ1-6	NA	TRBV5-1	once	CASSLVGRSPLHF	TGCGCCAGCAGCTTGGTTGGGAGGTCACCCCTCCACTTT
TRBJ1-5	TRBD1	TRBV30	few	CAWGTANQPQHF	TGTGCCTGGGGGACAGCCAATCAGCCCCAGCATTTT
TRBJ2-7	NA	TRBV29-1	NA	CSAGTGDYEQYF	TGCAGCGCTGGGACGGGGGACTACGAGCAGTACTTC
TRBJ2-1	TRBD1	TRBV23-1	once	CASNGLNRDRNNEQFF	TGCGCCAGCAATGGATTAAATCGGGACAGAAACAATGAGCAGTTCTTC
TRBJ2-2	TRBD1	TRBV27	NA	CASRRDRDVTGELFF	TGTGCCAGCAGGCGAGACAGGGATGTCACCGGGGAGCTGTTTTTT
TRBJ1-4	NA	TRBV6-5	NA	CASSAYNEKLFF	TGTGCCAGCAGTGCCTATAATGAAAAACTGTTTTTT
TRBJ1-4	NA	TRBV27	few	CASTGNPWGEKLFF	TGTGCCAGCACCGGGAATCCCTGGGGTGAAAAACTGTTTTTT
TRBJ2-7	TRBD2	TRBV13	NA	CASSLGTSGSSYEQYF	TGTGCCAGCAGCCTAGGGACTAGCGGGAGTTCCTACGAGCAGTACTTC
TRBJ1-2	TRBD1	TRBV4-3	NA	CASSRTGGYGYTF	TGCGCCAGCAGCCGGACAGGTGGTTATGGCTACACCTTC
TRBJ2-2	NA	TRBV7-8	once	CASSLDTTGITGELFF	TGTGCCAGCAGCTTGGATACCACAGGGATTACCGGGGAGCTGTTTTTT
TRBJ2-1	TRBD2	TRBV6-5	NA	CASRPGTSGGEQFF	TGTGCCAGCAGGCCAGGGACTAGCGGCGGTGAGCAGTTCTTC
TRBJ2-3	NA	TRBV7-2	NA	CASSLLTEGPSTDTQYF	TGTGCCAGCAGCTTACTAACCGAGGGTCCTAGCACAGATACGCAGTATTTT
TRBJ2-7	TRBD1	TRBV29-1	NA	CSATGQTYEQYF	TGCAGCGCTACGGGACAGACTTACGAGCAGTACTTC
TRBJ2-2	TRBD2	TRBV27	NA	CASSFQREGGGGELFF	TGTGCCAGCAGTTTTCAGCGGGAGGGCGGAGGCGGGGAGCTGTTTTTT
TRBJ1-4	NA	TRBV30	NA	CAWSGGQATNEKLFF	TGTGCCTGGAGTGGTGGGCAGGCAACTAATGAAAAACTGTTTTTT
TRBJ1-6	NA	TRBV11-2	NA	CASSLVYRVYNSPLHF	TGTGCCAGCAGCTTAGTATACAGGGTGTATAATTCACCCCTCCACTTT
TRBJ1-3	NA	TRBV7-9	NA	CALAGLRSGNTIYF	TGTGCCCTGGCAGGCCTACGCTCTGGAAACACCATATATTTT
TRBJ1-1	NA	TRBV4-3	NA	CASSRGRGTEAFF	TGCGCCAGCAGCCGCGGTAGGGGTACTGAAGCTTTCTTT
TRBJ1-1	NA	TRBV5-1	few	CASSPVDFGTEAFF	TGCGCCAGCAGCCCGGTAGACTTTGGGACTGAAGCTTTCTTT
TRBJ2-7	TRBD2	TRBV6-5	NA	CASSYSNGLAGTEQYF	TGTGCCAGCAGTTACTCAAACGGACTAGCGGGAACTGAGCAGTACTTC
TRBJ1-5	TRBD1	TRBV15	NA	CATSRGGQVNQPQHF	TGTGCCACCAGCAGAGGAGGACAGGTCAATCAGCCCCAGCATTTT
TRBJ1-2	TRBD1	TRBV10-3	NA	CAISERDRASEGYTF	TGTGCCATCAGTGAGAGGGACAGGGCTTCTGAAGGCTACACCTTC
TRBJ1-3	NA	TRBV5-5	NA	CASSLGGAGNTIYF	TGTGCCAGCAGCTTGGGGGGCGCTGGAAACACCATATATTTT
TRBJ1-1	NA	TRBV5-1	NA	CASSQVLNTEAFF	TGCGCCAGCAGCCAGGTCCTGAACACTGAAGCTTTCTTT
TRBJ1-5	TRBD1	TRBV6-5	NA	CASRRDRDSNQPQHF	TGTGCCAGCAGACGAGACAGGGATAGCAATCAGCCCCAGCATTTT
TRBJ2-1	TRBD2	TRBV27	NA	CASSFGTRGYEQFF	TGTGCCAGCAGTTTCGGGACTAGGGGCTATGAGCAGTTCTTC
TRBJ1-6	NA	TRBV7-2	NA	CASSLRQGRSPLHF	TGTGCCAGCAGCTTAAGGCAGGGAAGGTCACCCCTCCACTTT
TRBJ2-7	NA	TRBV27	NA	CASSPVSGQPYEQYF	TGTGCCAGCAGCCCTGTTAGCGGTCAGCCCTACGAGCAGTACTTC